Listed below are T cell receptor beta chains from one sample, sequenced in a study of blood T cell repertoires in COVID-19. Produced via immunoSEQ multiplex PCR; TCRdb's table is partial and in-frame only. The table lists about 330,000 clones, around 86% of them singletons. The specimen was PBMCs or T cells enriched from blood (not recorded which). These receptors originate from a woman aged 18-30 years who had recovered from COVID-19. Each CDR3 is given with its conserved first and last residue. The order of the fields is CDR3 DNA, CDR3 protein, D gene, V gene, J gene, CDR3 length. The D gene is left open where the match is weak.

CDR3nt: TGCAGCGTTGACCCCACCGTCGGAGCAGATACGCAGTATTTT
CDR3aa: CSVDPTVGADTQYF
d_gene: NA
v_gene: TRBV29-1
j_gene: TRBJ2-3
len: 14

CDR3nt: TGTGCCAGCAGCTCCGGCCAGAGGACAACTAATGAAAAACTGTTTTTT
CDR3aa: CASSSGQRTTNEKLFF
d_gene: NA
v_gene: TRBV5-5
j_gene: TRBJ1-4
len: 16

CDR3nt: TGCGCCAGCAGATGGAGTAGCGGATCCTCCTACAATGAGCAGTTCTTC
CDR3aa: CASRWSSGSSYNEQFF
d_gene: NA
v_gene: TRBV5-1
j_gene: TRBJ2-1
len: 16

CDR3nt: TGTGCCAGCAGCCAGCCCTTCTCATCTGGGGGGACTGAAGCTTTCTTT
CDR3aa: CASSQPFSSGGTEAFF
d_gene: NA
v_gene: TRBV14
j_gene: TRBJ1-1
len: 16

CDR3nt: TGTGCCAGCAGGAAGGCGGGAAGTAACTACAATGAGCAGTTCTTC
CDR3aa: CASRKAGSNYNEQFF
d_gene: NA
v_gene: TRBV2
j_gene: TRBJ2-1
len: 15

CDR3nt: TGTGCCAGCAGGGATGGGGGGTTGAATGAGCAGTTCTTC
CDR3aa: CASRDGGLNEQFF
d_gene: NA
v_gene: TRBV6-5
j_gene: TRBJ2-1
len: 13

CDR3nt: TGTGCCAGCTCACCAAGGTCCGGGGGTCGGACTGAAGCTTTCTTT
CDR3aa: CASSPRSGGRTEAFF
d_gene: NA
v_gene: TRBV18
j_gene: TRBJ1-1
len: 15

CDR3nt: TGTGCCAGCAGCGTAGATCAGAATACGCAGTATTTT
CDR3aa: CASSVDQNTQYF
d_gene: NA
v_gene: TRBV9
j_gene: TRBJ2-3
len: 12

CDR3nt: TGTGCCTGGAGTAAGGCAGGGGTAAGGACTGAAGCTTTCTTT
CDR3aa: CAWSKAGVRTEAFF
d_gene: NA
v_gene: TRBV30
j_gene: TRBJ1-1
len: 14

CDR3nt: TGTGCCAGCAGTCCACCCGACTATAACACTGAAGCTTTCTTT
CDR3aa: CASSPPDYNTEAFF
d_gene: NA
v_gene: TRBV28
j_gene: TRBJ1-1
len: 14

CDR3nt: TGTGCCAGCAGTTACTCGGGGACTCAATCGGATACGCAGTATTTT
CDR3aa: CASSYSGTQSDTQYF
d_gene: NA
v_gene: TRBV6-5
j_gene: TRBJ2-3
len: 15